Listed below are T cell receptor beta chains from one sample, sequenced in a study of memory B cells and T cells in multiple sclerosis. This table comes from immunoSEQ multiplex PCR, and its TCRdb copy is limited to in-frame clones, with some not included. The data show 550 to 800 clones, about four fifths seen once. Material for sequencing was brain tissue. The receptors come from a human donor with multiple sclerosis. Both conserved end residues are part of each CDR3.

J: TRBJ1-5
V: TRBV5-1
CDR3: CASSLGGDSNQPQHF

J: TRBJ2-6
V: TRBV6-5
CDR3: CASSYRSSSGANVLTF

J: TRBJ2-5
V: TRBV9
CDR3: CASSPSGTPKETQYF

J: TRBJ2-7
V: TRBV6-1
CDR3: CASRDSLYEQYF

J: TRBJ2-5
V: TRBV25-1
CDR3: CASSGGQHYQETQYF

J: TRBJ1-6
V: TRBV19
CDR3: CASSSRLDSTLNSPLHF

J: TRBJ1-1
V: TRBV5-1
CDR3: CASSLGNRRATEAFF

J: TRBJ1-4
V: TRBV7-3
CDR3: CAGSPNGGTNEKLFF

J: TRBJ2-5
V: TRBV5-1
CDR3: CASSLDQETQYF

J: TRBJ2-1
V: TRBV12-5
CDR3: CASGPEGLATYNEQFF